One sample yielded the 32 T cell receptor beta chains listed below, sequenced in a study of shared clonotypes between healthy human individuals. Positive CCR7 selection of CD45RO-negative cells yielded the naive CD8 cells, and terminally differentiated effector memory CD45RA+ cells were excluded. Profiling relied on immunoSEQ multiplex PCR, and the TCRdb table lists in-frame clones only, not all of them. The table includes around 2,000,000 clones, about 95% detected once. The material sequenced was naive CD8+ T cells sorted from blood. These receptors were taken from a man younger than 35 in good health.

This sequence joins TRBV7-8 and TRBJ2-1; D perhaps matches TRBD2 (6 bases). The CDR3 extends over 15 amino acids. The V gene lost 7 bases and the J gene lost 6 bases, with 19 bases spanning the gap. Germline V CDR1 and CDR2: SGHVS, FQNEAQ. Written as DNA, the CDR3 is TGTGCCAGCACCGTGGGGGGTGCCGGGGGCAATGAGCAGTTCTTC. Translated, it gives CASTVGGAGGNEQFF.

Turning to this clone: The same CDR3 can be traced to other DNA sequences in this sample. The chain is built from TRBV9 and TRBJ1-2, with no clear D. V shed 2 bases and J shed 4 bases, with 6 bases lying between them. This CDR3 is built from 12 residues. CDR1 is SGDLS, CDR2 YYNGEE, per germline. As DNA, the CDR3 is TGTGCCAGCAGCGTGGGTACCTATGGCTACACCTTC. Translation: CASSVGTYGYTF.

This chain joins TRBV28 and TRBJ2-5, with unresolved D. Germline values: CDR1 MDHEN, CDR2 SYDVKM. CDR3 length equals 14 residues. The V end lost 2 bases, the J end lost 1 base, and 8 bases lay between the germline ends. The CDR3 sequence: CASSLVAVQETQYF. The CDR3 coding sequence is TGTGCCAGCAGTTTAGTGGCAGTCCAAGAGACCCAGTACTTC.

CDR3 nucleotide sequence: TGTGCCAGCAGCTTTGGGGACAGGGACAATCAGCCCCAGCATTTT. Its translation: CASSFGDRDNQPQHF. The rearrangement joins TRBV7-9 to TRBJ1-5; 9 bases are a match to TRBD1. Looked up from germline, CDR1 is SEHNR and CDR2 is FQNEAQ (reference sequence). The length of the CDR3 is 15 residues. V was clipped by 3 bases and J by 3 bases; unmatched bases: 3.

This sequence joins TRBV10-3 and TRBJ2-2; TRBD2 is a possible D gene (5 bases). Trimming removed 7 bases at V and 5 bases at J, with 14 bases between. The germline gives CDR1 ENHRY, CDR2 SYGVKD. The CDR3 has 14 residues. This CDR3 is CAINRDWRTGELFF. Written as DNA, the CDR3 is TGTGCCATCAACCGAGACTGGAGGACCGGGGAGCTGTTTTTT.

The gene calls are TRBV29-1 and TRBJ1-2; D might be TRBD1 (5 bases). Germline values: CDR1 SQVTM, CDR2 ANQGSEA. Trimming took 2 bases from V and 2 from J, leaving 9 bases between them. CDR3 length: 13 residues. DNA of the CDR3: TGCAGCGTTGAACCCAGGGACAACTATGGCTACACCTTC. This sequence encodes CSVEPRDNYGYTF.

The V gene is TRBV9, the J gene TRBJ2-5; no firm D call. CDR3 length: 14 residues. Trimming took off 3 bases at V and 5 bases at J, with 14 bases between the two ends. Looked up from germline, CDR1 is SGDLS and CDR2 is YYNGEE. The chain's CDR3 is CASSALSGGETQYF. CDR3 bases: TGTGCCAGCAGCGCCCTGTCGGGTGGGGAGACCCAGTACTTC. Filled out from reference TRBV9 and TRBJ2-5, the complete variable domain reads DSGVTQTPKHLITATGQRVTLRCSPRSGDLSVYWYQQSLDQGLQFLIQYYNGEERAKGNILERFSAQQFPDLHSELNLSSLELGDSALYFCASSALSGGETQYFGPGTRLLVL.

This chain joins TRBV30 and TRBJ2-7, with TRBD2 as a possible D gene (5 bases). The CDR3 runs to 13 residues. Per germline, CDR1 GTSNPN and CDR2 SVGIG (reference sequence). V was clipped by 0 bases and J by 6 bases, with 12 bases between them. Here the CDR3 DNA reads TGTGCCTGGAGTGTATGGGAGCGTTCCGAGCAGTACTTC. It translates to CAWSVWERSEQYF.

The chain combines TRBV4-3 with TRBJ1-1; TRBD1 might be the D (5 bases). V gave up 0 bases and J gave up 7 bases, with 9 bases separating them. This CDR3 has 13 amino acids. Germline loops: CDR1 LGHNA, CDR2 YSLEER. The chain's CDR3 is CASSQDVQGEAFF. The DNA of the CDR3 is TGCGCCAGCAGCCAAGATGTCCAGGGTGAAGCTTTCTTT.

The chain uses TRBV6-1 and TRBJ2-5; 8 positions agree with TRBD2. The V and J ends lost 2 bases and 2 bases, in that order; junction bases with no gene match: 7. There are 16 residues in the CDR3. Germline V CDR1 and CDR2: MNHNS, SASEGT. CDR3 protein: CASSELRAGAQETQYF. In DNA form, the CDR3 reads TGTGCCAGCAGTGAACTCCGAGCGGGGGCTCAAGAGACCCAGTACTTC.

J is TRBJ2-7 and V is TRBV6-1; D is tentatively TRBD1 or TRBD2 (5 bases each). V was pared by 4 bases and J by 3 bases, with 13 bases between. Germline CDR1 is MNHNS and CDR2 is SASEGT. This CDR3 has 14 amino acids. Here the CDR3 DNA reads TGTGCCAGCAGTGGGGGGTCAAGGGACTACGAGCAGTACTTC. Residues: CASSGGSRDYEQYF.

The chain joins TRBV11-2 to TRBJ2-2, with 11 bases matching TRBD2. This CDR3 is built from 18 residues. Germline V gene data show CDR1 as SGHAT and CDR2 as FQNNGV. The V segment lost 4 bases and the J segment 1 base; nucleotides outside the gene matches: 8. The CDR3 sequence: CASSSLAGGSVNTGELFF. Written as DNA, the CDR3 is TGTGCCAGCAGCTCCCTAGCGGGGGGTTCGGTGAACACCGGGGAGCTGTTTTTT.

The J gene is TRBJ1-1, the V gene TRBV2, with a tentative D call TRBD1 (5 bases). Trimming removed 8 bases from V and 3 bases from J, with 16 bases in between. The CDR3 consists of 14 residues. Germline loops: CDR1 SNHLY, CDR2 FYNNEI. The CDR3 protein is CASGAESGDTEAFF. CDR3 nucleotide sequence: TGTGCCAGCGGGGCCGAATCGGGGGACACTGAAGCTTTCTTT.

In the case of this clone: Distinct nucleotide sequences in the sample also encode this CDR3. This chain links TRBV29-1 with TRBJ2-7; D not certain. Germline V lookup: CDR1 SQVTM, CDR2 ANQGSEA. CDR3 length: 12 residues. Trimming cost V 1 base and J 1 base, with 5 bases left between them. The CDR3 spells CSVEGDSYEQYF. For the CDR3, the DNA is TGCAGCGTTGAAGGAGATTCCTACGAGCAGTACTTC.

The genes are TRBV10-2 and TRBJ2-3; 8 bases are a match to TRBD2. V was clipped by 6 bases and J by 3 bases; unmatched bases: 5. Per germline, CDR1 WSHSY and CDR2 SAAADI. The CDR3 covers 14 residues. The CDR3 sequence is CASRIAGTTDTQYF. As DNA, the CDR3 is TGCGCCAGCAGGATAGCGGGAACTACAGATACGCAGTATTTT.

As to this clone: This CDR3 is also generated by other DNA sequences in the sample. CDR3 DNA sequence: TGCGCCAGCATGGGACAGGGGGGTGAAGCTTTCTTT. This sequence encodes CASMGQGGEAFF. The chain recombines TRBV10-2 with TRBJ1-1; TRBD1 matches 11 bases. The V and J ends lost 7 bases and 7 bases, in that order; junction bases with no gene match: 2. Germline lookup yields CDR1 WSHSY and CDR2 SAAADI. The CDR3 consists of 12 residues.

This clone came up once. The rearrangement links TRBV4-3 to TRBJ2-6, with 10 bases lining up with TRBD1. J lost 4 bases, V lost 3 bases, and 15 bases had no gene match. Germline V CDR1 and CDR2: LGHNA, YSLEER. The CDR3 is 20 amino acids. The CDR3 region has the DNA TGCGCCAGCAGCCAGGGATTCAGGACAGGGGGACGTAAAGGGGCCAACGTCCTGACTTTC. It encodes CASSQGFRTGGRKGANVLTF.

The chain recombines TRBV6-1 with TRBJ1-4; no firm D call. This CDR3 is built from 14 residues. V was trimmed by 7 bases and J by 8 bases, leaving 17 bases between them. The germline CDR1 and CDR2 sequences are MNHNS and SASEGT. The CDR3, as DNA: TGTGCCAGCATCCAAGGCGGATCCGGAGAAAAACTGTTTTTT. Amino acid sequence: CASIQGGSGEKLFF.

This chain uses TRBV5-1 with TRBJ1-3, with no clear D. The CDR3 is made up of 15 amino acids. From germline, CDR1 is SGHRS and CDR2 YFSETQ. V gave up 2 bases and J gave up 4 bases, with 13 bases separating them. The CDR3 loop is CASSFYGSAGNTIYF. The CDR3 DNA reads as TGCGCCAGCAGCTTTTACGGGAGCGCGGGAAACACCATATATTTT.

Points on this clone: Distinct nucleotide sequences in the sample also encode this CDR3. The rearrangement joins TRBV5-6 to TRBJ2-7; TRBD2 is a possible D gene (6 bases). The CDR3 is 14 residues long. V lost 4 bases, J lost 4 bases, and 15 bases lay in between. The V gene's germline CDR1 is SGHDT and CDR2 YYEEEE. The CDR3 is CASSPGTGSYEQYF. The CDR3 DNA follows: TGTGCCAGCAGCCCCGGGACTGGCTCTTACGAGCAGTACTTC.

This sequence joins TRBV15 and TRBJ2-1, with D possibly being TRBD2 (6 bases). V shed 3 bases and J shed 4 bases, with 13 bases lying between them. Germline assignment: CDR1 LNHNV and CDR2 YYDKDF (reference sequence). The length of the CDR3 is 15 residues. CDR3 bases: TGTGCCACCAGCAGCTCCGCGGGAATATACAATGAGCAGTTCTTC. Protein product: CATSSSAGIYNEQFF.

The rearrangement joins TRBV28 to TRBJ2-7; TRBD2 might be the D (6 bases). The V end was cut by 5 bases, the J end by 7 bases, with 15 bases between. CDR1 MDHEN and CDR2 SYDVKM come from the germline V gene. The CDR3 spans 13 residues. The CDR3 sequence is CASSQLAWEEQYF. DNA for the CDR3: TGTGCCAGCAGTCAACTAGCCTGGGAGGAGCAGTACTTC.

The chain is built from TRBV4-3 and TRBJ2-7, with D unclear. The germline gives CDR1 LGHNA, CDR2 YSLEER. The CDR3 totals 13 residues. Trimming took off 1 base at V and 4 bases at J, with 8 bases between the two ends. For the CDR3, the DNA is TGCGCCAGCAGCCAAGTTATGGGGTACGAGCAGTACTTC. This encodes CASSQVMGYEQYF.

Of note for this clone: Other DNA sequences of this sample code for an identical CDR3. The V call is TRBV7-9, the J call TRBJ2-7, with D unclear. The length of the CDR3 is 13 residues. Germline CDR1 is SEHNR and CDR2 is FQNEAQ (reference sequence). V was clipped by 1 base and J by 4 bases, with 8 bases between them. The CDR3 protein is CASSLGARYEQYF. CDR3 DNA: TGTGCCAGCAGCTTAGGGGCGAGATACGAGCAGTACTTC.

The V call is TRBV19, the J call TRBJ2-3; no clear D. The CDR3 extends over 14 amino acids. The germline V and J ends were trimmed by 5 bases and 3 bases, with 12 bases remaining between them. Germline-derived CDR1 and CDR2 are LNHDA and SQIVND (reference sequence). In DNA, the CDR3 is TGTGCCAGTAGTGGGTCGACACCGACAGATACGCAGTATTTT. Translation: CASSGSTPTDTQYF.

The chain uses TRBV27 and TRBJ2-7; no reliable D call. The CDR3 loop spans 13 amino acids. V dropped 3 bases and J dropped 3 bases, with 9 bases sitting between them. From germline, CDR1 is MNHEY and CDR2 SMNVEV (reference sequence). CDR3 amino acids: CASSFRPYYEQYF. CDR3 in DNA: TGTGCCAGCAGTTTCCGGCCCTACTACGAGCAGTACTTC.

The chain joins TRBV18 to TRBJ2-7; D not resolved. Germline loops: CDR1 KGHSH, CDR2 LQKENI. V lost 2 bases and J 9 bases, leaving 11 bases between the germline ends. The CDR3 is made up of 12 amino acids. CDR3 protein: CASSPDDIGQYF. CDR3 nucleotides: TGTGCCAGCTCACCAGACGACATCGGGCAGTACTTC.

CDR3 residues: CASSLGTGNGLFF. DNA for the CDR3: TGTGCCAGCAGCTTGGGGACAGGGAACGGACTGTTTTTT. This rearrangement joins TRBV5-8 to TRBJ1-4, with 8 bases fitting TRBD1. Looked up from germline, CDR1 is SGHTS and CDR2 is YDEGEE. Trimming removed 0 bases from V and 13 bases from J; junction bases left unmatched: 5. The CDR3 consists of 13 residues.

CDR3 in amino acids: CASRCETENTEAFF. The CDR3 bases are TGTGCCAGCAGATGCGAGACAGAGAACACTGAAGCTTTCTTT. V and J are TRBV5-6 and TRBJ1-1; D possibly corresponds to TRBD1 (5 bases). Per germline, CDR1 SGHDT and CDR2 YYEEEE. With 5 bases removed from V and 1 base from J, the gap between germline ends came to 12 bases. There are 14 residues in the CDR3.

The gene calls are TRBV6-1 and TRBJ1-2; TRBD1 aligns across 7 bases. V dropped 2 bases and J dropped 2; count of bases not matched to a gene: 8. Germline loops: CDR1 MNHNS, CDR2 SASEGT. CDR3 length: 16 amino acids. The CDR3 coding sequence is TGTGCCAGCAGTGAAAGGACAGGAGTGGGGAACTATGGCTACACCTTC. Translated: CASSERTGVGNYGYTF.

The V gene is TRBV19, the J gene TRBJ2-5; possibly TRBD2 for D (6 bases). This CDR3 is built from 12 residues. From germline, CDR1 is LNHDA and CDR2 SQIVND (reference sequence). The V end was cut by 5 bases, the J end by 7 bases, with 11 bases between. The CDR3 reads CASSGDGGTQYF. The CDR3 DNA reads as TGTGCCAGTAGTGGGGACGGGGGGACCCAGTACTTC.

The chain employs TRBV13 and TRBJ2-7; D call uncertain. The length of the CDR3 is 15 residues. Germline CDR1 and CDR2: PRHDT and FYEKMQ (reference sequence). V was trimmed by 0 bases and J by 5 bases, leaving 14 bases between them. The CDR3, as DNA: TGTGCCAGCAGCTTAGGCCCTTCTGATCTCGACGAGCAGTACTTC. The encoded protein is CASSLGPSDLDEQYF.